This entry concerns a single TCR beta chain. This clone's antigen is unknown. This entry comes from a study of CXCR3-negative and CXCR3-positive naive CD8 T cells (dated by TCRdb to the late 2010s). Regarding the research as a whole: In total, 130 million to 150 million TRB reads were obtained, which works out to roughly 1.5 +/- 0.3 million reads per library. The diversity and physicochemical repertoire analyses included 11 donors pooled from two independent experiments. The TRBV-TRBJ cluster analysis covered naive subsets from a handful of donors and memory cells from 3 donors.

Including cysteine and phenylalanine, the CDR3 has 16 amino acids. No DNA is listed. The germline V gene sets CDR1 to SGHNT and CDR2 to YENEEA. Each CD8+ T cell subset was flow-sorted in triplicate, and 300,000 or so cells per subset were placed directly into RLT lysis buffer. Naive CD8+ T cells were defined stringently as CD45RO-CCR7+CD27+CD95- to exclude memory contaminants. Standard density gradient centrifugation was used to isolate peripheral blood mononuclear cells from buffy coats. Naive CXCR3-negative and CXCR3-positive CD8+ T cells were flow-sorted on a FACSAria III. Total RNA was extracted from sorted cells using an RNeasy Mini Kit. The sample was run on a NextSeq 550. The Human TCR Profiling Kit (MiLaboratory) was used to prepare UMI-labeled 5' RACE TRB cDNA libraries. cDNA synthesis used the entire amount of extracted RNA, and PCR amplification then used the entire amount of cDNA produced. The libraries were made side by side, with each library going through the same number of PCR cycles. The published analysis was carried out like this. About 54,000 +/- 9,700 unique UMI-labeled TRB cDNA molecules per library were extracted with MIGEC and MiXCR, with at least two reads per UMI required. An average of around 40,000 +/- 10,000 functional in-frame TRB CDR3 nucleotide clonotypes without stop codons was found per library. After downsampling to 5000 UMI-labeled TRB molecules per sample, diversity metrics, including normalized Shannon-Wiener and Chao1, were computed in VDJtools. Clonotype-size-weighted physicochemical properties of the central five CDR3 residues (interaction energy, strength, volume and Kidera factor 4) were computed in VDJtools. Following TCRdb reprocessing, every CDR3 protein sequence forms one entry, and DNA is not provided. The V and J calls were not made by the authors but by TCRdb's processing. The record for this sample contains some 53,000 distinct CDR3 sequences. The top ten clones comprise 0.56% of the sample.

Results the study describes overall, beyond this receptor: Surface CD5, linked to self-reactivity in mice, was comparable between naive subsets; TCR interaction strength was therefore also inferred from TRB CDR3 physicochemical properties. TRB CDR3s from CXCR3-positive naive cells showed higher hydrophobicity (lower Kidera factor 4), lower energy, and higher strength and volume indices than CXCR3-negative naive cells. Comparably high repertoire diversity was found in both naive subsets, whereas much lower repertoire diversity was found in memory CD8+ T cells. TRBV-TRBJ usage was similar between naive CXCR3-negative and CXCR3-positive cells from the same donor, while memory cells showed distinct patterns. Because CXCR3 expression was partially decreased after cryopreservation, freshly isolated PBMCs were used for most assays.

This receptor was obtained from a human donor in good health. Some clones in this sample may be carry-over from other donors' samples. Sequencing was performed on naive CXCR3+ CD8+ T cells from blood. The cell subset or site label here, explained by the study, means: CD45RO-CCR7+CD27+CD95- naive CD8+ T cells expressing CXCR3 (TNR3+). Recombination joined TRBV11-3 with TRBJ2-1. This receptor has the CDR3 CASSRYTSSSYNEQFF.